This T cell receptor (beta chain) was obtained from a study of blood T cells in healthy people across ages. Study-wide results and limits: Diversity estimates drawn from one million T cells were deemed underestimates.

As to this clonotype: Its antigen is still unknown.

Russia was home to the donors, healthy Caucasian individuals aged roughly 6 to 90. The CDR3 sequence is 17 residues long. Germline CDR1 DFQATT, CDR2 SNEGSKA (reference sequence). The V and J ends lost 1 base and 1 base respectively, with 17 bases between them. A second roughly 6 to 11 cycle PCR used barcoded and J-beta primers. The template-switch adaptor, which had 12 random nucleotides, put a tag on each cDNA molecule. Sequencing yielded, for each sample, at least 2.5 million paired-end reads carrying CDR3. TCRdb passed the 5' RACE reads through MiXCR, listing each CDR3 protein once. Of some 1.6 million distinct CDR3 sequences in the sample, approximately 32% were seen once.

The chain couples TRBV20-1 to TRBJ1-5, with D perhaps matching TRBD1 (6 bases). The sequenced sample was blood. This receptor was identified in a woman in her 30s in good health. The CDR3 sequence is CSARVGGGDESNQPQHF. CDR3 in DNA: TGCAGTGCTAGAGTTGGAGGGGGGGATGAGAGCAATCAGCCCCAGCATTTT.